These T cell receptor beta chains were read from a single sample in a study of T-cell reconstitution after alpha-beta-depleted transplantation in children. TCRdb used MiXCR to reprocess the PCR reads, holding one entry per CDR3 protein. This sample carries about 270,000 distinct CDR3 sequences, 9.9% of them seen once, and the ten largest clones take over 9%. Sequences were derived from PBMCs from the stem cell graft donor, sampled from the stem cell graft. These receptors originate from a human donor who donated a stem cell graft to a child with SCID. Each CDR3 is given with its conserved first and last residue. D genes are given only for firm matches. Clone size is given for some rows only: seen once, a few or many times, or a class if the clone is expanded.

d_call: TRBD2
j_call: TRBJ2-3
v_call: TRBV10-3
clone_size: many
cdr3_aa: CAISRLAGSTDTQYF
cdr3_nt: TGTGCCATCAGTCGACTAGCGGGGAGCACAGATACGCAGTATTTT

d_call: -
j_call: TRBJ2-7
v_call: TRBV2
clone_size: few
cdr3_aa: CASSASEQYF
cdr3_nt: TGTGCCAGCAGTGCCTCTGAGCAGTACTTC

d_call: -
j_call: TRBJ2-4
v_call: TRBV10-3
clone_size: -
cdr3_aa: CAISEGPLAKNIQYF
cdr3_nt: TGTGCCATCAGTGAGGGGCCCCTAGCCAAAAACATTCAGTACTTC

d_call: -
j_call: TRBJ2-6
v_call: TRBV10-3
clone_size: few
cdr3_aa: CAISVGTSGANVLTF
cdr3_nt: TGTGCCATCAGTGTTGGGACCTCTGGGGCCAACGTCCTGACTTTC

d_call: TRBD2
j_call: TRBJ2-5
v_call: TRBV29-1
clone_size: -
cdr3_aa: CSVLGLAGDLETQYF
cdr3_nt: TGCAGCGTTTTGGGTTTAGCGGGGGACCTAGAGACCCAGTACTTC

d_call: TRBD1
j_call: TRBJ2-5
v_call: TRBV4-1
clone_size: -
cdr3_aa: CASSQTQGIGQETQYF
cdr3_nt: TGCGCCAGCAGCCAGACACAGGGGATTGGACAAGAGACCCAGTACTTC

d_call: -
j_call: TRBJ2-7
v_call: TRBV7-9
clone_size: few
cdr3_aa: CASSSDGLEQYF
cdr3_nt: TGTGCCAGCAGCTCAGACGGACTCGAGCAGTACTTC

d_call: -
j_call: TRBJ2-2
v_call: TRBV12-3/TRBV12-4
clone_size: few
cdr3_aa: CASSWGIGELFF
cdr3_nt: TGTGCCAGCAGTTGGGGGATCGGGGAGCTGTTTTTT

d_call: -
j_call: TRBJ2-1
v_call: TRBV9
clone_size: -
cdr3_aa: CASSVLADTYNEQFF
cdr3_nt: TGTGCCAGCAGCGTATTGGCTGACACCTACAATGAGCAGTTCTTC

d_call: -
j_call: TRBJ2-2
v_call: TRBV9
clone_size: many
cdr3_aa: CASSVVPDSTGELFF
cdr3_nt: TGTGCCAGCAGCGTAGTACCCGACAGTACCGGGGAGCTGTTTTTT

d_call: TRBD1
j_call: TRBJ1-2
v_call: TRBV20-1
clone_size: -
cdr3_aa: CSATTGPNYGYTF
cdr3_nt: TGCAGTGCCACGACAGGGCCTAACTATGGCTACACCTTC

d_call: -
j_call: TRBJ2-1
v_call: TRBV7-9
clone_size: -
cdr3_aa: CASSLVTLGSYNEQFF
cdr3_nt: TGTGCCAGCAGCTTAGTCACCCTAGGATCCTACAATGAGCAGTTCTTC

d_call: TRBD1
j_call: TRBJ2-2
v_call: TRBV5-1
clone_size: -
cdr3_aa: CASSLGPRQGVNANTGELFF
cdr3_nt: TGCGCCAGCAGCTTAGGACCCCGACAGGGCGTGAACGCGAACACCGGGGAGCTGTTTTTT

d_call: -
j_call: TRBJ1-6
v_call: TRBV11-2
clone_size: few
cdr3_aa: CASSYKWANSPLHF
cdr3_nt: TGTGCCAGCAGCTATAAGTGGGCTAATTCACCCCTCCACTTT

d_call: TRBD2
j_call: TRBJ2-3
v_call: TRBV20-1
clone_size: many
cdr3_aa: CSARDGGLAGGWADTQYF
cdr3_nt: TGCAGTGCTAGAGATGGAGGACTAGCGGGGGGGTGGGCAGATACGCAGTATTTT

d_call: -
j_call: TRBJ2-7
v_call: TRBV28
clone_size: many
cdr3_aa: CASRRRGGPYEQYF
cdr3_nt: TGTGCCAGCAGAAGGAGAGGAGGGCCCTACGAGCAGTACTTC

d_call: -
j_call: TRBJ2-2
v_call: TRBV9
clone_size: few
cdr3_aa: CASESRATGELFF
cdr3_nt: TGTGCCAGCGAGTCCAGGGCCACCGGGGAGCTGTTTTTT

d_call: -
j_call: TRBJ1-1
v_call: TRBV13
clone_size: -
cdr3_aa: CASKGWWDTEAFF
cdr3_nt: TGTGCCAGTAAGGGTTGGTGGGACACTGAAGCTTTCTTT

d_call: -
j_call: TRBJ2-2
v_call: TRBV29-1
clone_size: few
cdr3_aa: CSAPDYTGELFF
cdr3_nt: TGCAGCGCACCCGACTACACCGGGGAGCTGTTTTTT

d_call: -
j_call: TRBJ2-1
v_call: TRBV19
clone_size: -
cdr3_aa: CASSILGTNEQFF
cdr3_nt: TGTGCCAGTAGTATATTGGGGACGAATGAGCAGTTCTTC

d_call: -
j_call: TRBJ2-5
v_call: TRBV7-6
clone_size: -
cdr3_aa: CASSPITGHPEETQYF
cdr3_nt: TGTGCCAGCAGCCCAATTACGGGACACCCGGAAGAGACCCAGTACTTC

d_call: TRBD2
j_call: TRBJ2-7
v_call: TRBV10-2
clone_size: few
cdr3_aa: CASSVTSVATYEQYF
cdr3_nt: TGCGCCAGCAGTGTGACTAGCGTAGCTACCTACGAGCAGTACTTC

d_call: -
j_call: TRBJ1-2
v_call: TRBV12-3/TRBV12-4
clone_size: few
cdr3_aa: CASSLGSQTYGYTF
cdr3_nt: TGTGCCAGCAGTTTGGGTTCGCAGACCTATGGCTACACCTTC

d_call: TRBD1
j_call: TRBJ2-5
v_call: TRBV7-3
clone_size: -
cdr3_aa: CASRGQVGETQYF
cdr3_nt: TGTGCCAGCAGGGGACAGGTTGGGGAGACCCAGTACTTC

d_call: TRBD2
j_call: TRBJ2-1
v_call: TRBV20-1
clone_size: many
cdr3_aa: CSARDSLAGGLEQFF
cdr3_nt: TGCAGTGCTAGAGACTCCCTAGCGGGGGGGCTTGAGCAGTTCTTC

d_call: -
j_call: TRBJ2-7
v_call: TRBV5-6
clone_size: few
cdr3_aa: CASSPGIKEVGQYF
cdr3_nt: TGTGCCAGCAGCCCTGGAATAAAGGAAGTCGGACAGTACTTC

d_call: -
j_call: TRBJ2-3
v_call: TRBV5-1
clone_size: -
cdr3_aa: CASSLGPDGDTQYF
cdr3_nt: TGCGCCAGCAGCTTGGGTCCCGACGGTGATACGCAGTATTTT

d_call: -
j_call: TRBJ2-5
v_call: TRBV5-1
clone_size: few
cdr3_aa: CASSQGVGLQQETQYF
cdr3_nt: TGCGCCAGCAGCCAGGGCGTAGGACTACAACAAGAGACCCAGTACTTC

d_call: -
j_call: TRBJ2-1
v_call: TRBV6-5
clone_size: many
cdr3_aa: CASSYNRYDEQFF
cdr3_nt: TGTGCCAGCAGTTACAACCGTTATGATGAGCAGTTCTTC

d_call: TRBD1
j_call: TRBJ1-2
v_call: TRBV10-3
clone_size: -
cdr3_aa: CAISADRATYGYTF
cdr3_nt: TGTGCCATCAGCGCCGACAGGGCAACCTATGGCTACACCTTC

d_call: -
j_call: TRBJ1-6
v_call: TRBV5-1
clone_size: few
cdr3_aa: CASSMRRENSPLHF
cdr3_nt: TGCGCCAGCAGCATGAGACGGGAGAATTCACCCCTCCACTTT

d_call: -
j_call: TRBJ2-7
v_call: TRBV5-1
clone_size: -
cdr3_aa: CASSLDGRGLYEQYF
cdr3_nt: TGCGCCAGCAGCTTGGATGGGCGGGGACTTTACGAGCAGTACTTC

d_call: TRBD1
j_call: TRBJ2-3
v_call: TRBV20-1
clone_size: many
cdr3_aa: CSATYRGVSSTDTQYF
cdr3_nt: TGCAGTGCTACCTACAGGGGCGTCTCTAGCACAGATACGCAGTATTTT

d_call: -
j_call: TRBJ2-1
v_call: TRBV10-1
clone_size: few
cdr3_aa: CASSSATYNEQFF
cdr3_nt: TGCGCCAGCAGCAGCGCCACCTACAATGAGCAGTTCTTC

d_call: TRBD2
j_call: TRBJ2-5
v_call: TRBV7-9
clone_size: few
cdr3_aa: CASSLVGHGLAEETQYF
cdr3_nt: TGTGCCAGCAGCTTAGTGGGCCATGGACTAGCGGAAGAGACCCAGTACTTC

d_call: -
j_call: TRBJ2-1
v_call: TRBV7-3
clone_size: many
cdr3_aa: CASSSWAPGNEQFF
cdr3_nt: TGTGCCAGCAGCTCCTGGGCACCAGGAAATGAGCAGTTCTTC

d_call: -
j_call: TRBJ1-4
v_call: TRBV27
clone_size: few
cdr3_aa: CASTPGTPGGKKLFF
cdr3_nt: TGTGCCAGCACCCCAGGGACTCCGGGGGGGAAAAAACTGTTTTTT

d_call: -
j_call: TRBJ2-3
v_call: TRBV5-1
clone_size: few
cdr3_aa: CASSLGDTTDTQYF
cdr3_nt: TGCGCCAGCAGCCTGGGGGACACCACAGATACGCAGTATTTT

d_call: TRBD1
j_call: TRBJ1-1
v_call: TRBV14
clone_size: few
cdr3_aa: CASSLRTGGADTEAFF
cdr3_nt: TGTGCCAGCAGCCTTCGGACAGGGGGCGCCGACACTGAAGCTTTCTTT

d_call: -
j_call: TRBJ2-7
v_call: TRBV12-3/TRBV12-4
clone_size: few
cdr3_aa: CASSARGLLPEQYF
cdr3_nt: TGTGCCAGCAGCGCCAGGGGACTCCTCCCCGAGCAGTACTTC

d_call: TRBD1
j_call: TRBJ1-2
v_call: TRBV6-6
clone_size: many
cdr3_aa: CASSSQGAGGYTF
cdr3_nt: TGTGCCAGCAGTTCACAGGGGGCTGGTGGCTACACCTTC

d_call: TRBD1
j_call: TRBJ2-2
v_call: TRBV5-1
clone_size: -
cdr3_aa: CASSQGQGAGELFF
cdr3_nt: TGCGCCAGCAGCCAGGGACAGGGGGCCGGGGAGCTGTTTTTT

d_call: TRBD1
j_call: TRBJ2-7
v_call: TRBV12-3/TRBV12-4
clone_size: once
cdr3_aa: CASSQRQGQYF
cdr3_nt: TGTGCCAGCAGTCAAAGACAGGGGCAGTACTTC

d_call: -
j_call: TRBJ2-1
v_call: TRBV12-3/TRBV12-4
clone_size: -
cdr3_aa: CASSSGEQFF
cdr3_nt: TGTGCCAGCAGTTCGGGTGAGCAGTTCTTC

d_call: -
j_call: TRBJ1-2
v_call: TRBV6-1
clone_size: -
cdr3_aa: CASSTNLAGSGYTF
cdr3_nt: TGTGCCAGCAGCACGAACCTTGCGGGCAGCGGCTACACCTTC

d_call: TRBD2
j_call: TRBJ2-1
v_call: TRBV24-1
clone_size: few
cdr3_aa: CATSDRSGGAGNEQFF
cdr3_nt: TGTGCCACCAGTGACCGTAGCGGGGGGGCGGGTAATGAGCAGTTCTTC

d_call: TRBD1
j_call: TRBJ1-2
v_call: TRBV11-2
clone_size: -
cdr3_aa: CASSSMGGQRMGGYTF
cdr3_nt: TGTGCCAGCAGCTCCATGGGGGGACAGAGGATGGGAGGCTACACCTTC

d_call: -
j_call: TRBJ2-3
v_call: TRBV5-1
clone_size: few
cdr3_aa: CASSLDREADTQYF
cdr3_nt: TGCGCCAGCAGCTTGGACAGGGAGGCAGATACGCAGTATTTT

d_call: -
j_call: TRBJ2-7
v_call: TRBV7-9
clone_size: -
cdr3_aa: CASSLTTGGDYEQYF
cdr3_nt: TGTGCCAGCAGCTTAACCACAGGGGGGGATTACGAGCAGTACTTC

d_call: -
j_call: TRBJ2-4
v_call: TRBV25-1
clone_size: -
cdr3_aa: CASSEYNENIQYF
cdr3_nt: TGTGCCAGCAGTGAATATAACGAAAACATTCAGTACTTC

d_call: -
j_call: TRBJ2-7
v_call: TRBV5-5
clone_size: -
cdr3_aa: CASSIRDAYEQYF
cdr3_nt: TGTGCCAGCAGTATCAGGGACGCCTACGAGCAGTACTTC

d_call: TRBD1
j_call: TRBJ1-2
v_call: TRBV11-2
clone_size: few
cdr3_aa: CASTLTGDYGYTF
cdr3_nt: TGTGCCAGCACCCTGACAGGGGACTATGGCTACACCTTC

d_call: TRBD2
j_call: TRBJ2-7
v_call: TRBV11-2
clone_size: -
cdr3_aa: CASSLLAGGTYEQYF
cdr3_nt: TGTGCCAGCAGCTTACTAGCGGGGGGAACCTACGAGCAGTACTTC

d_call: -
j_call: TRBJ2-3
v_call: TRBV5-1
clone_size: few
cdr3_aa: CASSSTSPTDTQYF
cdr3_nt: TGCGCCAGCAGCTCCACCTCTCCCACGGATACGCAGTATTTT

d_call: TRBD2
j_call: TRBJ2-2
v_call: TRBV7-7
clone_size: few
cdr3_aa: CASSLALAGANTGELFF
cdr3_nt: TGTGCCAGCAGCTTAGCTCTAGCGGGAGCGAACACCGGGGAGCTGTTTTTT

d_call: -
j_call: TRBJ2-1
v_call: TRBV20-1
clone_size: few
cdr3_aa: CSARVSVGSQFF
cdr3_nt: TGCAGTGCTAGGGTTAGCGTAGGGTCGCAGTTCTTC

d_call: TRBD1
j_call: TRBJ2-3
v_call: TRBV20-1
clone_size: medium-sized
cdr3_aa: CSARVLPETGTSTDTQYF
cdr3_nt: TGCAGTGCTAGAGTTCTCCCAGAGACAGGGACGAGCACAGATACGCAGTATTTT

d_call: -
j_call: TRBJ2-2
v_call: TRBV9
clone_size: -
cdr3_aa: CASSVGDANTGELFF
cdr3_nt: TGTGCCAGCAGCGTAGGGGACGCAAACACCGGGGAGCTGTTTTTT

d_call: -
j_call: TRBJ2-7
v_call: TRBV5-1
clone_size: -
cdr3_aa: CASSVWGGTSSYEQYF
cdr3_nt: TGCGCCAGCAGCGTGTGGGGCGGAACGTCCTCCTACGAGCAGTACTTC